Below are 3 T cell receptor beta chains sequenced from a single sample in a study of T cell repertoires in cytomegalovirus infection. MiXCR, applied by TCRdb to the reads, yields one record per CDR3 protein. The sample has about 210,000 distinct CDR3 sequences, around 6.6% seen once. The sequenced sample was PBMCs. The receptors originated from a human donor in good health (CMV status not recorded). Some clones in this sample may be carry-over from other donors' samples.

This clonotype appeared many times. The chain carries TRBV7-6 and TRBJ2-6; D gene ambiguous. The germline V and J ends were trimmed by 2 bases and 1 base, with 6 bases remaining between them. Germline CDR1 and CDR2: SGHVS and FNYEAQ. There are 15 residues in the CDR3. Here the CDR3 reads CASSLKGSGANVLTF. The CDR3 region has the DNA TGTGCCAGCAGCTTAAAAGGGTCTGGGGCCAACGTCCTGACTTTC.

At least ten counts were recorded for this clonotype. The CDR3 is CASSPGGGQETQYF. CDR3 coding DNA: TGTGCCAGCAGCCCGGGGGGGGGACAAGAGACCCAGTACTTC. The chain couples TRBV7-2 to TRBJ2-5, with 8 bases aligning to TRBD2. Looked up from germline, CDR1 is SGHTA and CDR2 is FQGNSA. The ends lost 5 bases at V and 2 bases at J; junction bases unmatched: 4. The CDR3 spans 14 residues.

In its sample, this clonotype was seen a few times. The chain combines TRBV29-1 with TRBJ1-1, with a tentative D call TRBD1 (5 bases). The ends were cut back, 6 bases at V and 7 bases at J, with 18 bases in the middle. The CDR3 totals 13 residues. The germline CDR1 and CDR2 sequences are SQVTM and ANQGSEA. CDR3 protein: CSVGGIRADEAFF. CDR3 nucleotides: TGCAGCGTGGGGGGGATCAGGGCCGATGAAGCTTTCTTT. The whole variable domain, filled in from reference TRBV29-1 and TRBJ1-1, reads SAVISQKPSRDICQRGTSLTIQCQVDSQVTMMFWYRQQPGQSLTLIATANQGSEATYESGFVIDKFPISRPNLTFSTLTVSNMSPEDSSIYLCSVGGIRADEAFFGQGTRLTVV.